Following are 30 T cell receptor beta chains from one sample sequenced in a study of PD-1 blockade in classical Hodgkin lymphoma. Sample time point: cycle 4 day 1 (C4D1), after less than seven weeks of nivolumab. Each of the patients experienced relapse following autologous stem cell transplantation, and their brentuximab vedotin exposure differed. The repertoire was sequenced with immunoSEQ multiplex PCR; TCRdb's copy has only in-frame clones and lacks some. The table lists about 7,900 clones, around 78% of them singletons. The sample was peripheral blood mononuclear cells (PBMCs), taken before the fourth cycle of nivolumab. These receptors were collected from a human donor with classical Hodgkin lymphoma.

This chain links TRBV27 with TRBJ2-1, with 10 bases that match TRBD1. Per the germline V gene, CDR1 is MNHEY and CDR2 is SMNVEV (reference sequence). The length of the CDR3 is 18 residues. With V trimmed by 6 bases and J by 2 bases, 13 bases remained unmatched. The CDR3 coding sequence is TGTGCCAGCAGCCAACAAATCTGGACAGGGGGAGCCTACAATGAGCAGTTCTTC. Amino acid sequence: CASSQQIWTGGAYNEQFF.

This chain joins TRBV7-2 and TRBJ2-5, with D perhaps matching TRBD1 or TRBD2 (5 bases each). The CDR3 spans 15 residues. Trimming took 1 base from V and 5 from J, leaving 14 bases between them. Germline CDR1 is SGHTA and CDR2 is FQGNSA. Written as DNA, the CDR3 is TGTGCCAGCAGCTTAGGGGACGCTATAGGGGAGACCCAGTACTTC. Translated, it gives CASSLGDAIGETQYF.

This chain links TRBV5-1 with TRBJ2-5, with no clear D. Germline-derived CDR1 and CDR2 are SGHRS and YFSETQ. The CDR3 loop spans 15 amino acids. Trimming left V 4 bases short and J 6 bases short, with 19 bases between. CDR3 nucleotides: TGCGCCAGCAGCGAACTATCGGGTTCTTTGAAGACCCAGTACTTC. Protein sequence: CASSELSGSLKTQYF.

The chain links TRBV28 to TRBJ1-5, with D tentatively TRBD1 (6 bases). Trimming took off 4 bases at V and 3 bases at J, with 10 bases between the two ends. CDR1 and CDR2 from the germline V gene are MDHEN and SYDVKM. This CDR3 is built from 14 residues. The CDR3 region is CASSWTVPNQPQHF. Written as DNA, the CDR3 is TGTGCCAGCAGTTGGACAGTCCCCAATCAGCCCCAGCATTTT.

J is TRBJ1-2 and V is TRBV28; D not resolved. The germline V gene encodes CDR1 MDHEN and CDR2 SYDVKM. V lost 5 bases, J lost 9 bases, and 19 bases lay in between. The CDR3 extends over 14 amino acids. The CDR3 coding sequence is TGTGCCAGCAGTGCCCCACAGCCGACCGAGCGCTACACCTTC. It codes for CASSAPQPTERYTF.

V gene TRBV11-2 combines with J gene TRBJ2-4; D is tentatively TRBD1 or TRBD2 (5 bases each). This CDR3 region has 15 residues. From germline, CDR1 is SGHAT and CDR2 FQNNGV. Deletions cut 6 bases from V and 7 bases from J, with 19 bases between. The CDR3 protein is CASSPPPGTGNIQYF. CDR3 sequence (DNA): TGTGCCAGCAGTCCTCCGCCGGGGACGGGGAACATTCAGTACTTC.

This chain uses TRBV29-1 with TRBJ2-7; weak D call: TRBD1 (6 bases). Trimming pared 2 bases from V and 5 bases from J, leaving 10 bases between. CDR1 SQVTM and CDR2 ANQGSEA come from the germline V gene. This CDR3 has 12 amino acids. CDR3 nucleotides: TGCAGCGTTGAAACAGGGTACAACGAGCAGTACTTC. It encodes CSVETGYNEQYF.

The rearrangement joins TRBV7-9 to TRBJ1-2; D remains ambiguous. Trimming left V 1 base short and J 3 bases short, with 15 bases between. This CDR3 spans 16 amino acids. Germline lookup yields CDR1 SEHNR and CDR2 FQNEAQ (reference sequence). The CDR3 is CASSLGGGRLYYGYTF. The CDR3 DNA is TGTGCCAGCAGCTTAGGCGGCGGACGCCTTTACTATGGCTACACCTTC.

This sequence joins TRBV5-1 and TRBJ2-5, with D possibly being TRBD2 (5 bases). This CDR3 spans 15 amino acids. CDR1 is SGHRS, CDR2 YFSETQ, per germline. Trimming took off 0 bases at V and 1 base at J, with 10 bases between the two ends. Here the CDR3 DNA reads TGCGCCAGCAGCTTGGATGGGAGACCCCAAGAGACCCAGTACTTC. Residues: CASSLDGRPQETQYF. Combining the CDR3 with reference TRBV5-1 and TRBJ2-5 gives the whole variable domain KAGVTQTPRYLIKTRGQQVTLSCSPISGHRSVSWYQQTPGQGLQFLFEYFSETQRNKGNFPGRFSGRQFSNSRSEMNVSTLELGDSALYLCASSLDGRPQETQYFGPGTRLLVL.

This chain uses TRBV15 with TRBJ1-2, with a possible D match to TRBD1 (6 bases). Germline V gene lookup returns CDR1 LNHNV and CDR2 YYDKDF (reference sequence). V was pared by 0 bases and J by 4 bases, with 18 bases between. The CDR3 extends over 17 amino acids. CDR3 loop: CATSRDLVGGSTYGYTF. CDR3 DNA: TGTGCCACCAGCAGAGATCTTGTTGGGGGCTCTACCTATGGCTACACCTTC.

The DNA of the CDR3 is TGTGCCAGCAGTTTACGGCCAGATACTAACTATGGCTACACCTTC. This translates into CASSLRPDTNYGYTF. The V and J genes are TRBV27 and TRBJ1-2, with unresolved D. This CDR3 region has 15 residues. V lost 2 bases to trimming and J lost 0 bases, with 10 bases between them. Germline-derived CDR1 and CDR2 are MNHEY and SMNVEV (reference sequence).

CDR3 residues: CASSYRGQGFGQPQHF. DNA for the CDR3: TGTGCCAGCAGTTACAGGGGACAGGGTTTCGGTCAGCCCCAGCATTTT. The chain links TRBV6-5 to TRBJ1-5; 9 positions agree with TRBD1. Germline CDR1 is MNHEY and CDR2 is SVGAGI. With 2 bases clipped from V and 6 bases from J, the junction kept 8 bases outside the gene matches. This CDR3 has 16 residues.

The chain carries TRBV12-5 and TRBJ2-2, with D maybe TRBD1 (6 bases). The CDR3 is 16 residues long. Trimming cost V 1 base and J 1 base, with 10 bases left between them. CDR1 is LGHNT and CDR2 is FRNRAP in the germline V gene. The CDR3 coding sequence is TGTGCTAGTGGTTTGGCCAAGGGACAGAACACCGGGGAGCTGTTTTTT. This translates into CASGLAKGQNTGELFF.

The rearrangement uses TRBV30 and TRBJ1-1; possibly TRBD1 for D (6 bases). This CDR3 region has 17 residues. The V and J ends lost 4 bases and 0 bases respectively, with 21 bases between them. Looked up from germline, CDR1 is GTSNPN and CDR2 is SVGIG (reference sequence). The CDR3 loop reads CAWIHRAGSVLNTEAFF. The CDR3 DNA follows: TGTGCCTGGATCCACAGGGCCGGCAGCGTTTTGAACACTGAAGCTTTCTTT.

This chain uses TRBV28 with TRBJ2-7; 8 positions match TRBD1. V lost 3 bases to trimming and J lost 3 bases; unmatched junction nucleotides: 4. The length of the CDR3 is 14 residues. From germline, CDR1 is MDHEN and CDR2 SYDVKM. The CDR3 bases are TGTGCCAGCAGTTTGGACAGGGAGGTCTACGAGCAGTACTTC. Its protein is CASSLDREVYEQYF.

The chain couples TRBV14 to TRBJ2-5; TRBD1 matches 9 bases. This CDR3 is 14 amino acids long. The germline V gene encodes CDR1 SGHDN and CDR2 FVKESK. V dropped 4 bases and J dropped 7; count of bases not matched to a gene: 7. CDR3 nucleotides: TGTGCCAGCAGCCCACAGGGGGCTGGGGGGACCCAGTACTTC. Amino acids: CASSPQGAGGTQYF.

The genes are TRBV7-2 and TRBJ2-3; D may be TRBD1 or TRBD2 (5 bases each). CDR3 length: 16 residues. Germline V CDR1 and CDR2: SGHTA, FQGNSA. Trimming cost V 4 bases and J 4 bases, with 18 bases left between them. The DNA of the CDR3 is TGTGCCAGCAGCTCGGCCGTCTCTAGAGGGGCAGATACGCAGTATTTT. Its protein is CASSSAVSRGADTQYF.

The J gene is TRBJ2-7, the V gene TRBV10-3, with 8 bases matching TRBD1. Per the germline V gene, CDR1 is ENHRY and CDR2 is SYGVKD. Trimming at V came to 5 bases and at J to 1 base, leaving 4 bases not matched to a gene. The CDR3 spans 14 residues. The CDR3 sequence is CAISTTGGSYEQYF. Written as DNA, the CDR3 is TGTGCCATCAGTACTACAGGGGGTTCCTACGAGCAGTACTTC.

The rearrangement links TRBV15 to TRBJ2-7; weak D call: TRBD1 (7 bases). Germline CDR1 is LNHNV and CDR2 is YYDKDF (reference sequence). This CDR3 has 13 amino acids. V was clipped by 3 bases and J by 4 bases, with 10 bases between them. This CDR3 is CATSSQGGYEQYF. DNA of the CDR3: TGTGCCACCAGCAGCCAGGGGGGATACGAGCAGTACTTC.

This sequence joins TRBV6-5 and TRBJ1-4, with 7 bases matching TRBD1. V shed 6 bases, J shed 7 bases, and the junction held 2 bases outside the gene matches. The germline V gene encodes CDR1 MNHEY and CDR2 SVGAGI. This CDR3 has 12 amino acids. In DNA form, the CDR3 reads TGTGCCAGCAGAAGGACAGGTGAAAAACTGTTTTTT. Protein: CASRRTGEKLFF.

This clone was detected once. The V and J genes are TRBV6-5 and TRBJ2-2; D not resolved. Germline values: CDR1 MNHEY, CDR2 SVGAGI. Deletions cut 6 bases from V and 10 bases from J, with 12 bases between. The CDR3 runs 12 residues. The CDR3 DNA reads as TGTGCCAGCAGCTGGGCTGGCGAGGAGCTGTTTTTT. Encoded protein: CASSWAGEELFF.

DNA of the CDR3: TGTGCCAGCAGCAACGGACGGATGAACACTGAAGCTTTCTTT. Amino acids: CASSNGRMNTEAFF. The genes are TRBV5-4 and TRBJ1-1; D remains unclear. This CDR3 is built from 14 residues. Germline-derived CDR1 and CDR2 are SGHNT and YYREEE (reference sequence). V was trimmed by 4 bases and J by 0 bases, leaving 10 bases between them. Drawing the rest from reference TRBV5-4 and TRBJ1-1, the complete variable domain is ETGVTQSPTHLIKTRGQQVTLRCSSQSGHNTVSWYQQALGQGPQFIFQYYREEENGRGNFPPRFSGLQFPNYSSELNVNALELDDSALYLCASSNGRMNTEAFFGQGTRLTVV.

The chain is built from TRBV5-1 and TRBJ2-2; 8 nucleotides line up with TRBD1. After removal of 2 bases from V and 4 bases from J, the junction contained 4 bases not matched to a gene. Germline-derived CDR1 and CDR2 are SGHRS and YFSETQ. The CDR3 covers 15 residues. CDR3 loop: CASSFGQGGTGELFF. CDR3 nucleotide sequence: TGCGCCAGCAGCTTCGGACAGGGCGGCACCGGGGAGCTGTTTTTT.

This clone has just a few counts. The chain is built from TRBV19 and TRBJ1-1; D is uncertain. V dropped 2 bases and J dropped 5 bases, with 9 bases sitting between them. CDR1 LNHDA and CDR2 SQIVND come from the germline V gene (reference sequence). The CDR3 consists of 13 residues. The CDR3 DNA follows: TGTGCCAGTAGTATAACACAGCTGACTGAAGCTTTCTTT. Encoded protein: CASSITQLTEAFF. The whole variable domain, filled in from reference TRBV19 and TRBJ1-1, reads DGGITQSPKYLFRKEGQNVTLSCEQNLNHDAMYWYRQDPGQGLRLIYYSQIVNDFQKGDIAEGYSVSREKKESFPLTVTSAQKNPTAFYLCASSITQLTEAFFGQGTRLTVV.

The CDR3 reads CASSPLTGPGNIQYF. The CDR3 DNA reads TGTGCCAGCAGCCCATTGACAGGACCTGGGAACATTCAGTACTTC. The V and J genes are TRBV28 and TRBJ2-4; TRBD1 is a possible D gene (6 bases). The CDR3 consists of 15 residues. Germline V gene sequence: CDR1 MDHEN, CDR2 SYDVKM. The V end was cut by 6 bases, the J end by 7 bases, with 19 bases between.

CDR3 in amino acids: CASSPGLGGEYEQYF. The CDR3 DNA follows: TGTGCCAGCTCACCAGGACTCGGGGGAGAATACGAGCAGTACTTC. This chain links TRBV18 with TRBJ2-7; D perhaps matches TRBD2 (6 bases). Germline CDR1 is KGHSH and CDR2 is LQKENI. The CDR3 contains 15 residues. V dropped 2 bases and J dropped 4 bases, with 15 bases sitting between them.

CDR3 sequence: CASSASGQYEQYF. DNA of the CDR3: TGTGCCAGCAGCGCTAGTGGTCAGTACGAGCAGTACTTC. This chain uses TRBV7-2 with TRBJ2-7, with D hard to call. The CDR3 sequence is 13 residues long. Trimming cost V 5 bases and J 4 bases, with 12 bases left between them. Germline CDR1 reads SGHTA; CDR2 reads FQGNSA.

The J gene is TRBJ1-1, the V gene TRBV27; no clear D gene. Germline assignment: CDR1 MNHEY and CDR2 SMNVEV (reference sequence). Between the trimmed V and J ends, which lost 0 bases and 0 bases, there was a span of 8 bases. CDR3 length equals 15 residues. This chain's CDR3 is CASSLSLGLNTEAFF. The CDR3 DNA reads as TGTGCCAGCAGTTTATCGCTAGGCTTGAACACTGAAGCTTTCTTT.

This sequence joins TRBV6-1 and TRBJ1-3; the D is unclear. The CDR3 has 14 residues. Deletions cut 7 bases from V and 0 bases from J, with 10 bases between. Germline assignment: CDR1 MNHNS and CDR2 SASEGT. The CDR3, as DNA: TGTGCCAGCAAGACGATCACCTCTGGAAACACCATATATTTT. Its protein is CASKTITSGNTIYF.

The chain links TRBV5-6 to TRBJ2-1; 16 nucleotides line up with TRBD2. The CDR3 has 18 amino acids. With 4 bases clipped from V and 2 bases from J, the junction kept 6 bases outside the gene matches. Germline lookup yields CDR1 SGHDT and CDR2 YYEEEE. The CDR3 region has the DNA TGTGCCAGCAGCAGCGGGACTAGCGGGGGGGCCGCCTACAATGAGCAGTTCTTC. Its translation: CASSSGTSGGAAYNEQFF.